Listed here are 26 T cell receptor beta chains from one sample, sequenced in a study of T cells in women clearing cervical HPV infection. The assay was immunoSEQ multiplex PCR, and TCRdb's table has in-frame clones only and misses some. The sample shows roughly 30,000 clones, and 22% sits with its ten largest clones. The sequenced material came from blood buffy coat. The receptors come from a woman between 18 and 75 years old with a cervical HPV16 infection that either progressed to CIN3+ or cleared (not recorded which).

CDR3 DNA (partial): TGCGCCAGCAGTCAGGGGCCGAACACTGAA. This codes for CASSQGPNTE. Given in full, the CDR3 is CASSQGPNTEAFF. The J gene is TRBJ1-1, the V gene TRBV5-1; D perhaps matches TRBD1 (6 bases). The read comes to an end 3 residues before the CDR3 does, leaving the germline J gene to fill in the end. The CDR3 runs 13 residues. Trimming shortened V by 5 bases and J by 1 base, and 9 bases separated the two germline ends. Germline V gene sequence: CDR1 SGHRS, CDR2 YFSETQ.

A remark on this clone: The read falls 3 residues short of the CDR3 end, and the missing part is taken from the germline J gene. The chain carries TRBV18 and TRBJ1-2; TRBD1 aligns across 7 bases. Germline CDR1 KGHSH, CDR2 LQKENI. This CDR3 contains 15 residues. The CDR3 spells CASSRQGKGSIDYTF. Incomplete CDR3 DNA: TGTGCCAGCTCACGACAGGGTAAGGGGTCGATTGAC.

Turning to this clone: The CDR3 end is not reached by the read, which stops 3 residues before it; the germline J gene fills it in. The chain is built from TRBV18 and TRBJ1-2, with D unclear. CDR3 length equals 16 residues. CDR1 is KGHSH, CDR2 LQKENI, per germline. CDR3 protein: CASSPMAGGLSYDYTF. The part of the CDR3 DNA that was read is TGTGCCAGCTCACCGATGGCGGGCGGTCTCTCCTACGAC.

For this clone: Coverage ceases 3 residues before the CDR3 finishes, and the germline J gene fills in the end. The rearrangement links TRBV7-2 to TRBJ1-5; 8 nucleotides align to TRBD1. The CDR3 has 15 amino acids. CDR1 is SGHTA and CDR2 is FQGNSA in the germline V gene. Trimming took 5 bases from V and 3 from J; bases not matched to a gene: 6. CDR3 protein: CASSTQTGANQPQHF. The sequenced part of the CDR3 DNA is TGTGCCAGCAGCACCCAGACAGGGGCCAATCAGCCC.

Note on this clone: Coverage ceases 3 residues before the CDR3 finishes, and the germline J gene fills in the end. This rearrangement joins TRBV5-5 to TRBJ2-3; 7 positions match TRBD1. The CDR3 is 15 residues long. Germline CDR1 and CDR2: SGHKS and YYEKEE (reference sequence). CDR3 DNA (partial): TGTGCCAGCAGCAGACCCGACAGGGCCCAAGAGACG. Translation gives CASSRPDRAQET. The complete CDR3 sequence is CASSRPDRAQETQYF.

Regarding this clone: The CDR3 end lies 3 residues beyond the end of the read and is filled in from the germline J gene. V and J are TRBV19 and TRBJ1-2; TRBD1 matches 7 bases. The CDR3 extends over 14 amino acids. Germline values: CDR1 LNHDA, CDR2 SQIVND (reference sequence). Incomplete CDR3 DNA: TGTGCCAGTAGTATGGGACAGACAACCTACGAC. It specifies CASSMGQTTYD. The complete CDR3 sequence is CASSMGQTTYDYTF.

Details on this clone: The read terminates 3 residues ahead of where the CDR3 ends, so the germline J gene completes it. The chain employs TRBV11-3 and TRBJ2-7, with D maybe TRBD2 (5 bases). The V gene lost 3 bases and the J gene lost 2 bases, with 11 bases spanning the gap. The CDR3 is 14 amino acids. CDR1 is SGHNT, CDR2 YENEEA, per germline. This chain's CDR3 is CASSLAGETYEQYF. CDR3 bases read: TGTGCCAGCAGCTTGGCCGGGGAAACCTACGAG.

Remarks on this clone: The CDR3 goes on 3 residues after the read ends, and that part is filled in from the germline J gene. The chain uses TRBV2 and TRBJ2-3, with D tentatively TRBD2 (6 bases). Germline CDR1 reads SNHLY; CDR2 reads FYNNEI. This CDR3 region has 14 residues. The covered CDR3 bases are TGTGCCAGCCGCTGGGGGGACGGCAAAGAGACG. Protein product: CASRWGDGKET. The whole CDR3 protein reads CASRWGDGKETQYF. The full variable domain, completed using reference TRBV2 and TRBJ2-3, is EPEVTQTPSHQVTQMGQEVILRCVPISNHLYFYWYRQILGQKVEFLVSFYNNEISEKSEIFDDQFSVERPDGSNFTLKIRSTKLEDSAMYFCASRWGDGKETQYFGPGTRLTVL.

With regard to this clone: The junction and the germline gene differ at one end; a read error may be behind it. The sequenced CDR3 bases are TGTGCTAGCAGCGGGACTAGTGGGAGGACC. Translated, it gives CASSGTSGRT. The complete CDR3 reads CASSGTSGRTQYF. The chain carries TRBV7-7 and TRBJ2-5; TRBD2 agrees at 8 bases. The sequenced fragment ends 3 residues before the CDR3 boundary, so the rest is inferred from the germline J gene. The CDR3 length is 13 residues. Germline V gene lookup returns CDR1 SSHAT and CDR2 FNYEAQ (reference sequence). Together with reference TRBV7-7 and TRBJ2-5, the CDR3 gives the full variable domain: GAGVSQSPRYKVTKRGQDVTLRCDPISSHATLYWYQQALGQGPEFLTYFNYEAQPDKSGLPSDRFSAERPEGSISTLTIQRTEQRDSAMYRCASSGTSGRTQYFGPGTRLLVL.

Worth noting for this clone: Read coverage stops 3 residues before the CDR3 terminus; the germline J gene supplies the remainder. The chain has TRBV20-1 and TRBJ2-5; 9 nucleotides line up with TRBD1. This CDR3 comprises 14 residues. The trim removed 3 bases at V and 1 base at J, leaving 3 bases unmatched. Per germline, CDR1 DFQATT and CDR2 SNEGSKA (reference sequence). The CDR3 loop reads CSASQTGGQETQYF. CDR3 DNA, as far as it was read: TGCAGTGCTAGCCAGACAGGGGGCCAAGAGACC.

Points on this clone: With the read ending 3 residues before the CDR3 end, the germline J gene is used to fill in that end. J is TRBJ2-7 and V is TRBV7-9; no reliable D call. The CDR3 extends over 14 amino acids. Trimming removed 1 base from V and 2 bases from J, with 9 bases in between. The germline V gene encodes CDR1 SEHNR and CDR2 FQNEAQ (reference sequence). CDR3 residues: CASSLGGQTYEQYF. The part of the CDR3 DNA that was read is TGTGCCAGCAGCTTAGGTGGTCAGACCTACGAG.

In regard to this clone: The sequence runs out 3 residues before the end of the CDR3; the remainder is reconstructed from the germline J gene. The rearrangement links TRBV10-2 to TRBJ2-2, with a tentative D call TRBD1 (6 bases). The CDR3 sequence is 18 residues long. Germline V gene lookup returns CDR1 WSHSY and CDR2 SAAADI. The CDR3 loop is CASSVTSGVFATNEKLFF. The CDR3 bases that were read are TGCGCCAGCAGTGTCACGTCAGGGGTATTCGCAACTAATGAAAAG.

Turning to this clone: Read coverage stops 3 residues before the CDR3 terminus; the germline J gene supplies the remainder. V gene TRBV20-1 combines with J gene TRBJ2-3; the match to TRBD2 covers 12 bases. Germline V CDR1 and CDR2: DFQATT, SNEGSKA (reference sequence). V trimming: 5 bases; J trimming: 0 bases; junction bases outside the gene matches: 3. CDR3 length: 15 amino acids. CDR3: CSALGLAGSTDTQYF. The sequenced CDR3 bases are TGCAGTGCTTTGGGACTAGCGGGTAGCACAGATACG.

CDR3 sequence: CASSQYREGYTF. The part of the CDR3 DNA that was read is TGTGCCAGCAGCCAATACAGGGAAGGC. V and J are TRBV14 and TRBJ1-2; D possibly corresponds to TRBD1 (6 bases). Read data end 3 residues before the CDR3 end; the end is taken from the germline J gene. CDR1 SGHDN and CDR2 FVKESK come from the germline V gene. The CDR3 extends over 12 amino acids.

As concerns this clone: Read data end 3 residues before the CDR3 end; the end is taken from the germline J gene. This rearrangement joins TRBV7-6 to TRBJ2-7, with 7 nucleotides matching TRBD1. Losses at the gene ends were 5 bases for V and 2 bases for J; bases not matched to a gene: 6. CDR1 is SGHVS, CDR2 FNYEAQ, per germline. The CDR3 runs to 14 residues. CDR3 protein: CASSLRQGPYEQYF. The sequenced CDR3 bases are TGTGCCAGCAGCCTGCGACAGGGACCCTACGAG. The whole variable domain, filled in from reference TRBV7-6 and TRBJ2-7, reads GAGVSQSPRYKVTKRGQDVALRCDPISGHVSLYWYRQALGQGPEFLTYFNYEAQQDKSGLPNDRFSAERPEGSISTLTIQRTEQRDSAMYRCASSLRQGPYEQYFGPGTRLTVT.

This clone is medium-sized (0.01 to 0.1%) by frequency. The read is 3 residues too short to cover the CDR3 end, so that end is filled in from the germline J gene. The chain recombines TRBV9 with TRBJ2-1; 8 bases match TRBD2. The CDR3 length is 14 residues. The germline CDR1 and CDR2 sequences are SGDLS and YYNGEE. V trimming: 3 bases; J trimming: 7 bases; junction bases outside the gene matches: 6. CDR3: CASSASGSSNEQFF. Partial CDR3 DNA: TGTGCCAGCAGCGCGAGCGGGAGTTCGAATGAG.

The covered CDR3 bases are TGCAGTGCTAGAGATCGGGGTAGCGGGAGGGCCGGTGAGACG. As protein: CSARDRGSGRAGET. From start to end, the CDR3 is CSARDRGSGRAGETQYF. The chain combines TRBV20-1 with TRBJ2-3; 11 bases line up with TRBD2. The read stops 3 residues short of the end of the CDR3; the missing end is completed from the germline J gene. CDR3 length equals 17 residues. Germline V gives CDR1 DFQATT, CDR2 SNEGSKA (reference sequence).

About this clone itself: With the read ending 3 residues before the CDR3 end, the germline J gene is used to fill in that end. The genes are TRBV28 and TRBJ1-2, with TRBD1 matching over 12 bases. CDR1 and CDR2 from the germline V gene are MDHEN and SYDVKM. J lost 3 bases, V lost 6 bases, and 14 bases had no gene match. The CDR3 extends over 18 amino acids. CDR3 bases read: TGTGCCAGCAGCACAAGCCGGGACAGGGGGCCGGTAGACTATGGC. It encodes CASSTSRDRGPVDYG. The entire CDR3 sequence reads CASSTSRDRGPVDYGYTF.

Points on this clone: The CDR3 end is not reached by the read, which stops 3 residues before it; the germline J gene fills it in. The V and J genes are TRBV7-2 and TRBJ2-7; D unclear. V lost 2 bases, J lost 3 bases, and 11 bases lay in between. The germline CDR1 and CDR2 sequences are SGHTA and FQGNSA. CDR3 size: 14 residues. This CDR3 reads CASSLRSVSYEQYF. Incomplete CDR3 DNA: TGTGCCAGCAGCTTAAGGTCAGTCAGCTACGAG.

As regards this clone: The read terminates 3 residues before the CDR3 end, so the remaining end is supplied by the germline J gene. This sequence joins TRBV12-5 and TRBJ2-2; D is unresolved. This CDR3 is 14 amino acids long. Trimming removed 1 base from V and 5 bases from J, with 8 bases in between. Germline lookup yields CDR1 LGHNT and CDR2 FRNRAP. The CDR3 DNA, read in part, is TGTGCTAGTGGTTTGGGACTGTTAACCGGGGAG. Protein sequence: CASGLGLLTGE. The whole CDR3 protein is CASGLGLLTGELFF.

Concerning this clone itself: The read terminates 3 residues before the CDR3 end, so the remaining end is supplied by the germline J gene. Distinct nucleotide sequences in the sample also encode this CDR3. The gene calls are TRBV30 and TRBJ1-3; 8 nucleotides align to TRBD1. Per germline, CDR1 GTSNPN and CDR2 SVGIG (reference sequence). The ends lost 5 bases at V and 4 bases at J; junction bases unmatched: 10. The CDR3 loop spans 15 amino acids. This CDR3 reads CAWQRQGLAGNTIYF. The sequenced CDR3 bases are TGTGCCTGGCAACGACAGGGGCTCGCCGGAAACACC.

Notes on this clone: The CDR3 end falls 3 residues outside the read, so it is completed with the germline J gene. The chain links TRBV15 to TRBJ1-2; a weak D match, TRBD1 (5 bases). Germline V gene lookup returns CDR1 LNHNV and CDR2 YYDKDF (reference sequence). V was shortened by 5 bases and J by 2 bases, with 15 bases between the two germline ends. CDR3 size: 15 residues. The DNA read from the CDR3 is TGTGCCACCAGCTCAGACGACAGTTTGAACTATGGC. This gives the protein CATSSDDSLNYG. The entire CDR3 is CATSSDDSLNYGYTF.

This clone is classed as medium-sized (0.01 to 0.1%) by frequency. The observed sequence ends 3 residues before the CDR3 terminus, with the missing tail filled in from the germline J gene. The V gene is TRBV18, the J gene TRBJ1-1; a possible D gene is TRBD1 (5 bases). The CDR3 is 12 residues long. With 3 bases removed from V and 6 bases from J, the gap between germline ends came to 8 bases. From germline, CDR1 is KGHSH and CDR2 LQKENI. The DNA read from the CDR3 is TGTGCCAGCTCACCGCAGGGCTCTGAA. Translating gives CASSPQGSE. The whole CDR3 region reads CASSPQGSEAFF. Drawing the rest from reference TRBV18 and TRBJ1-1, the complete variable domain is NAGVMQNPRHLVRRRGQEARLRCSPMKGHSHVYWYRQLPEEGLKFMVYLQKENIIDESGMPKERFSAEFPKEGPSILRIQQVVRGDSAAYFCASSPQGSEAFFGQGTRLTVV.

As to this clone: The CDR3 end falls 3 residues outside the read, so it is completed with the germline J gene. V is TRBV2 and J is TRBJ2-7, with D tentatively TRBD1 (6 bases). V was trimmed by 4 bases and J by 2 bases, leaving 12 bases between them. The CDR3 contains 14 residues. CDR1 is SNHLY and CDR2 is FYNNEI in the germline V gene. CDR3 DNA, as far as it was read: TGTGCCAGCAGTGGGGTGGACAGCACCTACGAG. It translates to CASSGVDSTYE. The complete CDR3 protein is CASSGVDSTYEQYF.

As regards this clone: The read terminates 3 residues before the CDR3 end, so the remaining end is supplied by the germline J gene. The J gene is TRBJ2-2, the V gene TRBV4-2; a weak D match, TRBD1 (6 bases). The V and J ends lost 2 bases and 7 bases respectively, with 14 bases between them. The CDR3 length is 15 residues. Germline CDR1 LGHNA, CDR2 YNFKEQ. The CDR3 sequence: CASSQLDRIDGELFF. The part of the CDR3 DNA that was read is TGTGCCAGCAGCCAACTAGACAGGATCGACGGGGAG.

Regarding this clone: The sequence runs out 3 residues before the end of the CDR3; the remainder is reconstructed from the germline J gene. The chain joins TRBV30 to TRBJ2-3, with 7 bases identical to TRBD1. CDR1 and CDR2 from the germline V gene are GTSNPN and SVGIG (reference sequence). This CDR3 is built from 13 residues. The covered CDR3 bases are TGTGCCTGGAATCCGGGACAGCAAGAGACG. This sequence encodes CAWNPGQQET. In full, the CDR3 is CAWNPGQQETQYF.